The rows below give T cell receptor beta chains drawn from one sample of a study of cytomegalovirus exposure and HLA in healthy donors. Profiling relied on immunoSEQ multiplex PCR, and the TCRdb table lists in-frame clones only, not all of them. The data show about 120,000 clones, 78% seen once. Sequencing used PBMCs. The receptor source for this set is a woman aged 40-49 years in good health and CMV-seronegative. Each CDR3 is given with its conserved first and last residue. D genes are given only for firm matches. The size entry is marked missing in some rows and otherwise reads once, few, many or a size class.

j_call clone_size v_call d_call cdr3_nt cdr3_aa
TRBJ1-5 . TRBV28 . TGTGCCAGCAGCCTCGTTCGGGGGCAGCCCCAGCATTTT CASSLVRGQPQHF
TRBJ1-1 . TRBV6-5 TRBD1 TGTGCCAGCGGACCGGGACAGGGGTTCGCTGAAGCTTTCTTT CASGPGQGFAEAFF
TRBJ2-3 once TRBV5-1 TRBD2 TGCGCCAGCACATCCGGGACTAGCGGCCTCACAGATACGCAGTATTTT CASTSGTSGLTDTQYF
TRBJ1-1 . TRBV7-9 . TGTTCCAGCAGCTCGTTGGTGTTACGCGCGGCGGCTTTCTTT CSSSSLVLRAAAFF
TRBJ1-2 . TRBV28 TRBD1 TGTGCCAGCCGACAGGGGAACTATGGCTACACCTTC CASRQGNYGYTF
TRBJ2-1 once TRBV7-6 . TGTGCCAGCAGCTTAGCCCCCAGTCCCGAAAATGAGCAGTTCTTC CASSLAPSPENEQFF
TRBJ1-1 . TRBV6-4 TRBD1 TGTGCCAGCAGCCGGGACAGGGGGAACACTGAAGCTTTCTTT CASSRDRGNTEAFF
TRBJ2-3 . TRBV7-9 . TGTGCCAGCAGCCTGACAATTGCCACAGATACGCAGTATTTT CASSLTIATDTQYF
TRBJ2-3 once TRBV5-6 TRBD2 TGTGCCAGCAGCCCACTAGCGGGAGGGGTCGGAGATACGCAGTATTTT CASSPLAGGVGDTQYF
TRBJ2-6 . TRBV29-1 . TGCAGCGTTGTCTTGAGTTCGCGCTCTGGGGCCAACGTCCTGACTTTC CSVVLSSRSGANVLTF
TRBJ2-1 . TRBV9 . TGTGCCAGCAGCAAGGGACTTACCAATGAGCAGTTCTTC CASSKGLTNEQFF
TRBJ1-1 . TRBV2 . TGTGCCAGCAGTGTGGAACAGAGCACTGAAGCTTTCTTT CASSVEQSTEAFF
TRBJ2-1 . TRBV7-9 . TGTGCCAGCAGCCGGCTAGCGAGAGGGAATGAGCAGTTCTTC CASSRLARGNEQFF
TRBJ2-2 . TRBV5-1 TRBD1 TGCGCCAGCACGAGGACAGGGCGCACCGGGGAGCTGTTTTTT CASTRTGRTGELFF
TRBJ2-7 . TRBV28 . TGTGCCAGCAGCCGGCGGCCGCGGGGTCTGTACTTC CASSRRPRGLYF
TRBJ2-1 once TRBV2 TRBD1 TGTGCCAGCAGTGACCTGGACAGGGGGCGGTACAGTGAGCAGTTCTTC CASSDLDRGRYSEQFF
TRBJ2-7 once TRBV14 . TGTGCCAGCAGCCTCCCTTACAGGGTCCCCTCCTACGAGCAGTACTTC CASSLPYRVPSYEQYF
TRBJ2-1 . TRBV9 TRBD2 TGTGCCAGCAGCGTAGGACTAGCGGGAGTTTCCTCCTACAATGAGCAGTTCTTC CASSVGLAGVSSYNEQFF
TRBJ1-6 . TRBV25-1 . TGTGCCAGCAGTGCGCAGGATAATTCACCCCTCCACTTT CASSAQDNSPLHF
TRBJ2-5 . TRBV7-2 . TGTGCCAGCAGCCGGGGGACCGTGATTGGAGAGACCCAGTACTTC CASSRGTVIGETQYF
TRBJ2-5 . TRBV28 . TGTGCCAGCAGTTTAAAACTACTAGGTCAAGAGACCCAGTACTTC CASSLKLLGQETQYF
TRBJ2-7 . TRBV19 . TGTGCCAGTAGGGAGGCGGCGGGTAACTCCTACGAGCAGTACTTC CASREAAGNSYEQYF
TRBJ2-2 . TRBV5-6 . TGTGCCAGCAGCTTCGGTTGGACCGGGGAGCTGTTTTTT CASSFGWTGELFF
TRBJ1-1 . TRBV6-4 TRBD1 TGTGCCAGCAGTGATCAGGGGGGTACTGAAGCTTTCTTT CASSDQGGTEAFF
TRBJ2-1 few TRBV2 . TGTGCCAGCAGTGAAGCGCTTCCGGGGGACAATGAGCAGTTCTTC CASSEALPGDNEQFF
TRBJ1-2 once TRBV6-5 TRBD1 TGTGCCAGCGGTTCGACAGGGGGGATTAACTATGGCTACACCTTC CASGSTGGINYGYTF
TRBJ2-3 . TRBV10-1 . TGCGCCAGCAGTGGATGGAGTGCAGATACGCAGTATTTT CASSGWSADTQYF
TRBJ2-7 . TRBV11-2 . TGTGCCAGCAGCTCTATTTACGAGCAGTACTTC CASSSIYEQYF
TRBJ1-2 . TRBV19 TRBD1 TGTGCCAGTAGTATGAACCGGGACAGGGGGACCTATGGCTACACCTTC CASSMNRDRGTYGYTF
TRBJ1-2 . TRBV7-9 TRBD1 TGTTCCAGCAGCTTAGACAGGGCTAACTATGGCTACACCTTC CSSSLDRANYGYTF
TRBJ2-3 . TRBV28 TRBD2 TGTGCCAGCATGGGGTTTAGCGGGAGCCCAGATACGCAGTATTTT CASMGFSGSPDTQYF
TRBJ2-1 few TRBV5-4 TRBD2 TGTGCCAGCAGGGTTACTAGCGGGACTTACAATGAGCAGTTCTTC CASRVTSGTYNEQFF
TRBJ1-2 . TRBV11-2 . TGTGCCAGCAGCCCAGACAGGAACTATGGCTACACCTTC CASSPDRNYGYTF
TRBJ2-1 . TRBV6-6 . TGTGCCAGCAGTTACTCCCGCGTTTACAATGAGCAGTTCTTC CASSYSRVYNEQFF
TRBJ2-2 . TRBV11-3 TRBD2 TGTGCCAGCAGCCCCCGCGGGAGCGGAACCGGGGAGCTGTTTTTT CASSPRGSGTGELFF
TRBJ2-1 once TRBV10-2 TRBD2 TGCGCCAGCAGTGAGTCGGGGACTAGCGGGATTTATGAGCAGTTCTTC CASSESGTSGIYEQFF
TRBJ1-4 . TRBV10-3 . TGTGCCATCAGTCCTGTCGGGGTATCGTGGGGAAAACTGTTTTTT CAISPVGVSWGKLFF
TRBJ1-3 . TRBV27 . TGTGCCAGCAGCGACAGTTCTGGAAACACCATATATTTT CASSDSSGNTIYF
TRBJ1-1 . TRBV5-1 TRBD1 TGCGCCAGCAGCACGACAGGGGCCATGAACACTGAAGCTTTCTTT CASSTTGAMNTEAFF
TRBJ2-7 few TRBV19 . TGTGCCAGTAGTATGTCACTTTTCTACGAGCAGTACTTC CASSMSLFYEQYF
TRBJ2-4 . TRBV9 . TGTGCCAGCAGCAGCGTCGGGGGAGGCAGTCAGTACTTC CASSSVGGGSQYF
TRBJ1-5 . TRBV12-1 . TGTGCCGCCGGCCGGGCGCGGGAGGATCAGCCCCAGCATTTT CAAGRAREDQPQHF
TRBJ2-3 . TRBV5-1 . TGCGCCAGCAGCTTGACAGCAGGCACAGATACGCAGTATTTT CASSLTAGTDTQYF
TRBJ1-1 . TRBV19 TRBD1 TGTGCCAGTAGACGACAGGGCGGCACTGAAGCTTTCTTT CASRRQGGTEAFF
TRBJ2-7 . TRBV11-2 TRBD1 TGTGCCAGCAGCTTGGACAGGGGTACCTACGAGCAGTACTTC CASSLDRGTYEQYF
TRBJ1-4 . TRBV7-9 . TGTTCCAGCAGCTTAGGGGGGGGCCGGAGGAAGGCAACTAATGAAAAACTGTTTTTT CSSSLGGGRRKATNEKLFF
TRBJ2-7 . TRBV9 . TGTGCCAGCGGCGAGGACTTCCTCTCCGAGCAGTACTTC CASGEDFLSEQYF
TRBJ1-2 . TRBV20-1 TRBD1 TGCAGTGCCAGGGGGACCCATGGCTACACCTTC CSARGTHGYTF